The 30 T cell receptor beta chains below all came from one sample that was sequenced in a study of tumor and adjacent non-tumor tissue in lung cancer. RNA was extracted from bulk tissue without any cell sorting. Three rounds of nested PCR, following a modified ARM-PCR protocol, produced the TCRbeta library. TCRdb analysed the multiplex PCR reads with MiXCR anew, one entry per CDR3 protein. The table has 120,000 or so distinct CDR3 sequences, 66% seen once; the top ten hold around 13%. The sequencing sample was made of lung tumor tissue. These receptors were collected from a man aged 30-40 years with non-small cell lung cancer.

This clonotype was observed a few times. The chain has TRBV7-8 and TRBJ1-1; weak D call: TRBD1 (6 bases). From germline, CDR1 is SGHVS and CDR2 FQNEAQ. Trimming removed 6 bases from V and 4 bases from J, with 27 bases in between. The CDR3 runs 18 residues. The CDR3 is CASSQRAGGLEVGTEAFF. The CDR3 nucleotides read TGTGCCAGCAGTCAGAGGGCGGGGGGCCTAGAAGTCGGCACTGAAGCTTTCTTT.

The chain employs TRBV30 and TRBJ2-1, with TRBD2 matching over 7 bases. The J segment lost 9 bases and the V segment lost 1 base, leaving 6 bases of the junction unmatched. Germline CDR1 GTSNPN, CDR2 SVGIG (reference sequence). This CDR3 has 13 amino acids. CDR3 nucleotides: TGTGCCTGGAGTGAGTCTAGCGGCAGTGAGCAGTTCTTC. This gives the protein CAWSESSGSEQFF.

This clonotype was picked up many times. The chain employs TRBV6-2 or TRBV6-3 and TRBJ2-5; 10 bases match TRBD2. V lost 5 bases and J lost 1; bases outside the gene matches: 7. This CDR3 spans 16 amino acids. From germline, CDR1 is MNHEY and CDR2 SVGEGT. The CDR3 here is CASSIHSGGTQETQYF. The CDR3 bases are TGTGCCAGCAGTATCCATAGCGGGGGGACCCAAGAGACCCAGTACTTC.

The sample holds one count of this clonotype. This rearrangement joins TRBV12-3 or TRBV12-4 to TRBJ1-5, with TRBD1 as a possible D gene (5 bases). V lost 4 bases and J lost 2, with 15 bases in between. The CDR3 length is 16 residues. The CDR3, as DNA: TGTGCCAGCAGTTCAGAAGCAGGGTCGGGCAATCAGCCCCAGCATTTT. Its protein product is CASSSEAGSGNQPQHF.

The rearrangement joins TRBV7-9 to TRBJ2-1; 8 nucleotides line up with TRBD1. V was clipped by 5 bases and J by 4 bases; unmatched bases: 10. Germline CDR1 reads SEHNR; CDR2 reads FQNEAQ (reference sequence). CDR3 length equals 16 residues. The DNA of the CDR3 is TGTGCCAGCAGCGCCGGACAGGGAAGGATATACAATGAGCAGTTCTTC. It codes for CASSAGQGRIYNEQFF.

J is TRBJ2-1 and V is TRBV29-1; 13 positions match TRBD2. The CDR3 is 14 residues long. Germline V CDR1 and CDR2: SQVTM, ANQGSEA. J lost 7 bases, V lost 6 bases, and 6 bases had no gene match. The CDR3 sequence: CSVGTSGIDNEQFF. CDR3 coding DNA: TGCAGCGTGGGGACTAGCGGGATCGATAATGAGCAGTTCTTC.

Remarks on this clonotype: A much bigger clone sits one base away, suggesting this may be a read error. The V gene is TRBV20-1, the J gene TRBJ2-1; no firm D call. CDR3 length equals 14 residues. Germline V lookup: CDR1 DFQATT, CDR2 SNEGSKA (reference sequence). Here the CDR3 DNA reads TGCAATGCTAGACTGTTTAGCTCCTACAATGAGCAGTTCTTC. This gives the protein CNARLFSSYNEQFF.

There are many counts of this clonotype. This chain links TRBV29-1 with TRBJ2-5; TRBD2 aligns across 10 bases. Germline CDR1 is SQVTM and CDR2 is ANQGSEA. The CDR3 covers 12 residues. The ends lost 5 bases at V and 4 bases at J; junction bases unmatched: 1. The CDR3 coding sequence is TGCAGCGTTAGACTAGCGGGAGAGACCCAGTACTTC. It is translated as CSVRLAGETQYF.

Note on this clonotype: Germline and junction disagree at one end, which may indicate a read error. CDR3 amino acids: CTSANPMGLQGNIQYF. CDR3 sequence (DNA): TGTACCAGCGCAAACCCCATGGGTCTCCAAGGAAACATTCAGTACTTC. This rearrangement joins TRBV5-8 to TRBJ2-4; D call uncertain. Germline V CDR1 and CDR2: SGHTS, YDEGEE. The CDR3 consists of 16 residues.

The chain has TRBV24-1 and TRBJ2-1; no reliable D call. Trimming took 6 bases from V and 4 from J, leaving 9 bases between them. CDR3 length: 13 residues. Germline-derived CDR1 and CDR2 are KGHDR and SFDVKD. The CDR3 region is CATSPSYYNEQFF. For the CDR3, the DNA is TGTGCCACCAGTCCCTCGTATTACAATGAGCAGTTCTTC.

This clonotype was detected many times. The chain recombines TRBV6-6 with TRBJ1-1; D remains unclear. The CDR3 extends over 13 amino acids. The V and J ends lost 4 bases and 0 bases respectively, with 6 bases between them. In germline, CDR1 is MNHNY, CDR2 SVGAGI (reference sequence). This CDR3 reads CASSSEVNTEAFF. In DNA form, the CDR3 reads TGTGCCAGCAGTTCTGAAGTGAACACTGAAGCTTTCTTT.

As for this clonotype: This sequence may be a read error, since a much larger clone differs from it by one base. The genes are TRBV4-1 and TRBJ2-3; 7 nucleotides align to TRBD2. The CDR3 extends over 17 amino acids. V was clipped by 1 base and J by 8 bases; unmatched bases: 15. Germline V gene lookup returns CDR1 MGHRA and CDR2 YSYEKL. The CDR3 here is CASSQAGGSSPGGTQYF. The CDR3 region has the DNA TGCGCCAGCAGCCAAGCAGGCGGGAGTTCACCTGGAGGTACGCAGTATTTT.

A remark on this clonotype: The conserved phenylalanine or tryptophan normally closing the CDR3 is absent here, so this likely arose from a read error. The DNA is left out, because the CDR3 cannot be placed on it with certainty; the CDR3 is given as TCRdb lists it. The V call is TRBV20-1, the J call TRBJ1-1; TRBD1, the table's D call, was not compared with the DNA. Germline CDR1 reads DFQATT; CDR2 reads SNEGSKA (reference sequence). The CDR3 spans 12 amino acids, including both terminal residues. CDR3 amino acids: CSARDRDTEVFL.

Of note for this clonotype: A clone one base away is much larger, so this may be a read error. V usage is TRBV6-5 and J usage is TRBJ1-2, with 7 bases aligning to TRBD1. V shed 2 bases and J 1 base; nucleotides not matched to a gene: 4. This CDR3 is built from 15 residues. Germline-derived CDR1 and CDR2 are MNHEY and SVGAGI. The CDR3 protein is CASSYTTGNNYGYTF. CDR3 coding DNA: TGTGCCAGCAGTTACACGACAGGGAATAACTATGGCTACACCTTC.

The V gene is TRBV12-3 or TRBV12-4, the J gene TRBJ1-3; 7 nucleotides line up with TRBD1. This CDR3 has 17 residues. Losses at the gene ends were 4 bases for V and 0 bases for J; bases not matched to a gene: 9. The CDR3 region is CASSSYRTGVSGNTIYF. The CDR3, as DNA: TGTGCCAGCAGTTCATATCGGACAGGAGTCTCTGGAAACACCATATATTTT.

This clonotype was seen repeatedly, ten times or more. This chain connects TRBV20-1 to TRBJ1-2, with TRBD1 as a possible D gene (5 bases). V dropped 6 bases and J dropped 3 bases, with 17 bases sitting between them. This CDR3 has 14 residues. Germline V gene data show CDR1 as DFQATT and CDR2 as SNEGSKA (reference sequence). The CDR3 spells CSAFQMGGDYGYTF. CDR3 DNA: TGCAGTGCCTTTCAAATGGGAGGGGACTATGGCTACACCTTC.

With regard to this clonotype: The limits of the CDR3 on the DNA are not certain, so only TCRdb's listed CDR3 is given. This sequence joins TRBV29-1 and TRBJ2-7; the D call in the table, TRBD1, was not verified against the DNA. Germline-derived CDR1 and CDR2 are SQVTM and ANQGSEA. Inclusive of both ends, the CDR3 amounts to 14 amino acids. CDR3 loop: CSVAFGAGASELYF.

The chain uses TRBV24-1 and TRBJ2-1; 12 bases fit TRBD2. The J segment lost 2 bases and the V segment lost 3 bases, leaving 4 bases of the junction unmatched. From germline, CDR1 is KGHDR and CDR2 SFDVKD. This CDR3 comprises 17 residues. CDR3 DNA sequence: TGTGCCACCAGTGATGCCCGGACTAGCGGGACCTACAATGAGCAGTTCTTC. This codes for CATSDARTSGTYNEQFF.

This clonotype has ten or more counts. The CDR3 DNA reads as TGCAGCGTTGAAAGACTAGTCGTTGCTGAGACCCAGTACTTC. This encodes CSVERLVVAETQYF. V and J are TRBV29-1 and TRBJ2-5, with D tentatively TRBD2 (6 bases). This CDR3 has 14 residues. The V end lost 2 bases, the J end lost 5 bases, and 15 bases lay between the germline ends. The germline CDR1 and CDR2 sequences are SQVTM and ANQGSEA.

This clonotype appeared a single time. One end of the junction does not line up with germline, which may come from a read error. The chain couples TRBV20-1 to TRBJ1-2; D gene unclear. Germline V lookup: CDR1 DFQATT, CDR2 SNEGSKA (reference sequence). The CDR3 sequence is 13 residues long. The DNA of the CDR3 is TGTAGTGCTCCGGACTGCAGTAACTATGGCTACACCTTC. It yields the protein CSAPDCSNYGYTF.

This clonotype was detected many times. This chain uses TRBV5-4 with TRBJ2-5, with TRBD2 matching 8 bases. The CDR3 covers 17 residues. V lost 0 bases to trimming and J lost 1 base; unmatched junction nucleotides: 8. Germline CDR1 and CDR2: SGHNT and YYREEE (reference sequence). The CDR3: CASSLGFAGGIQETQYF. Here the CDR3 DNA reads TGTGCCAGCAGCTTGGGGTTCGCGGGGGGCATCCAAGAGACCCAGTACTTC.

This clonotype was counted only a few times. A much larger clone differs from this one at a single base, so this may be a read error. No conserved phenylalanine or tryptophan is present at the end of the CDR3, so a read error is the likely explanation. J is TRBJ1-2 and V is TRBV12-3 or TRBV12-4; possibly TRBD1 for D (6 bases). CDR3 length: 14 amino acids. V lost 3 bases and J lost 0, with 8 bases in between. The CDR3 DNA reads as TGTGCCAGCAGTTTTGGACAGACTAACTATGGCTACACCCTC. Translated: CASSFGQTNYGYTL.

CDR3 protein: CASSLGQGAAGANVLTF. The DNA for the CDR3 is TGTGCCAGCAGCTTGGGACAGGGGGCAGCTGGGGCCAACGTCCTGACTTTC. The J gene is TRBJ2-6, the V gene TRBV7-9; 12 bases are a match to TRBD1. The CDR3 runs to 17 residues. Trimming at V came to 3 bases and at J to 2 bases, leaving 2 bases not matched to a gene. Germline CDR1 is SEHNR and CDR2 is FQNEAQ (reference sequence).

On this clonotype: The CDR3 ends on some other residue instead of the conserved phenylalanine or tryptophan, so this is likely a read error. No DNA is shown, since the ends of the CDR3 on it are uncertain; the CDR3 is the one TCRdb lists. The chain carries TRBV4-2 and TRBJ2-3; TRBD2 was called by the table and not checked on the DNA. Germline V gene data show CDR1 as LGHNA and CDR2 as YNFKEQ. The length of the CDR3 is 16 amino acids, counting both ends. The CDR3 here is CASSPAGTSGTGTLYY.

The rearrangement links TRBV29-1 to TRBJ2-2; possibly TRBD2 for D (5 bases). Germline CDR1 and CDR2: SQVTM and ANQGSEA. The V end lost 7 bases, the J end lost 5 bases, and 17 bases lay between the germline ends. There are 14 residues in the CDR3. The CDR3 region has the DNA TGCAGCGCTGGCCCGGACTGGGAAACCGGGGAGCTGTTTTTT. Translation gives CSAGPDWETGELFF.

Details on this clonotype: A much larger clone sits a single nucleotide away, making a read error possible. V usage is TRBV6-5 and J usage is TRBJ1-2, with 8 bases lining up with TRBD1. CDR3 length: 15 residues. Germline CDR1 and CDR2: MNHEY and SVGAGI. V lost 5 bases and J lost 8; bases outside the gene matches: 13. In DNA form, the CDR3 reads TGTGCCAGCAGTCCTTTCGGACAGGGTTGGGTAGGCTACACCTTC. It encodes CASSPFGQGWVGYTF.

Note on this clonotype: Here the CDR3 omits its conserved ending phenylalanine or tryptophan, so a read error is the likely source. The chain combines TRBV11-2 with TRBJ2-6; a weak D match, TRBD1 (6 bases). The CDR3 length is 16 residues. Germline V gives CDR1 SGHAT, CDR2 FQNNGV. Here the CDR3 reads CASSLGAGSGANLLTL. For the CDR3, the DNA is TGTGCCAGCAGCTTAGGTGCAGGGTCAGGGGCCAACCTCCTGACTTTA.

The rearrangement links TRBV7-9 to TRBJ2-7; weak D call: TRBD1 (6 bases). Germline V gene sequence: CDR1 SEHNR, CDR2 FQNEAQ (reference sequence). The CDR3 spans 15 residues. V lost 5 bases and J lost 4, with 18 bases in between. DNA of the CDR3: TGTGCCAGCAGCCCCCGCGATAGGGGGATGTACGAGCAGTACTTC. Translation: CASSPRDRGMYEQYF.

The count of this clonotype is one. Given a much more abundant clone one base away, this may be a read error. V usage is TRBV6-5 and J usage is TRBJ2-1; TRBD2 might be the D (5 bases). Deletions cut 2 bases from V and 4 bases from J, with 15 bases between. The germline V gene has CDR1 MNHEY and CDR2 SVGAGI. The CDR3 contains 16 residues. This CDR3 reads CASSYARGQNYNEQFF. CDR3 in DNA: TGTGCCAGCAGTTACGCTAGAGGGCAGAATTACAATGAGCAGTTCTTC.

A word on this clonotype: A much larger clone is a single base away; this may be a read error. The V and J genes are TRBV20-1 and TRBJ1-1; TRBD1 agrees at 7 bases. Germline values: CDR1 DFQATT, CDR2 SNEGSKA (reference sequence). This CDR3 is built from 11 residues. Here the CDR3 DNA reads TGCAGACCTCAGGGGGGCTCTGAAACTTTCTTT. This sequence encodes CRPQGGSETFF.